The clone carrying this TCR beta chain came up many times. The starting material, 2 million PBMCs stored at -80 C, gave rise to the unsorted libraries. The CDR3 is 14 amino acids. Germline V gives CDR1 MNHEY, CDR2 SVGAGI. Germline trimming cut 5 bases from V and 2 bases from J; bases unmatched to any gene: 2. TCRdb re-called the 5' RACE reads with MiXCR, one entry per CDR3 protein. The profile shows approximately 58,000 distinct CDR3 sequences, over 10% of them singletons. These data are taken from a study of neurological immune-mediated disorders. The rearrangement uses TRBV6-5 and TRBJ2-5; 10 bases match TRBD1. Sample: PBMCs. This receptor was obtained from a man between 60 and 70 years old in good health. The DNA of the CDR3 is TGTGCCAGCAGTCTGGACAGGGGGCAAGAGACCCAGTACTTC. Translated, it gives CASSLDRGQETQYF.